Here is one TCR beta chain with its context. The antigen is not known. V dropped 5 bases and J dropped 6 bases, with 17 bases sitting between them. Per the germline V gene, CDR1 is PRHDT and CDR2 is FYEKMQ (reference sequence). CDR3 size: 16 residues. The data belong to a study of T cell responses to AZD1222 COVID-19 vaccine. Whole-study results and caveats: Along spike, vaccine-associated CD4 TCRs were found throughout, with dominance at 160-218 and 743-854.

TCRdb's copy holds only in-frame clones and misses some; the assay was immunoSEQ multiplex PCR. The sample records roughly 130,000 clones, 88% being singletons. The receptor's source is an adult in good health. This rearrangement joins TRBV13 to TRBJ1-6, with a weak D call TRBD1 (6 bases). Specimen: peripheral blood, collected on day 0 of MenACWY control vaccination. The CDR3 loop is CASSGPLRGGNSPLHF. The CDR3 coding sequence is TGTGCCAGCAGCGGCCCCCTCCGAGGGGGTAATTCACCCCTCCACTTT.